This TCR beta chain was sequenced for a study of blood T cell repertoires in COVID-19. The repertoire was sequenced with immunoSEQ multiplex PCR; TCRdb's copy has only in-frame clones and lacks some. The profile shows some 33,000 clones, roughly 88% of them singletons. The clonotype originates from a human donor in a cohort sampled during active COVID-19. Sequencing used peripheral blood.

CDR3 coding DNA: TGTGCCAGCAGTGAAGTAGCGGGCTACAATGAGCAGTTCTTC. Translating gives CASSEVAGYNEQFF. The V gene is TRBV6-1, the J gene TRBJ2-1, with TRBD2 matching 7 bases. Germline values: CDR1 MNHNS, CDR2 SASEGT. The CDR3 is 14 residues long. J was trimmed by 3 bases and V by 1 base; bases with no gene match: 0.